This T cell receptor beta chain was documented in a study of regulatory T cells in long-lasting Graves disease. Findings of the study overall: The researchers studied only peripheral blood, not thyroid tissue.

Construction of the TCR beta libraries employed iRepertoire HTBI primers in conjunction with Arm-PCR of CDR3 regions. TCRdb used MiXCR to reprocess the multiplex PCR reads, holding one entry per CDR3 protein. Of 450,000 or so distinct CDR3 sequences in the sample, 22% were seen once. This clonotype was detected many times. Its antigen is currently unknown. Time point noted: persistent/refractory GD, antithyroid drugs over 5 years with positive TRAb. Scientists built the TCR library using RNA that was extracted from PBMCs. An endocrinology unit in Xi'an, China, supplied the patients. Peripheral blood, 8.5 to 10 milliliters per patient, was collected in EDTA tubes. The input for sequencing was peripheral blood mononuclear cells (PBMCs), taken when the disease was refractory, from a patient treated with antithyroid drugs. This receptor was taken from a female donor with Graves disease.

CDR3 bases: TGTGCCAGCAGCCTATATTATGGCGGGAGATCCCAAGAGACCCAGTACTTC. Translation: CASSLYYGGRSQETQYF. V and J are TRBV27 and TRBJ2-5, with 7 bases identical to TRBD2. CDR1 MNHEY and CDR2 SMNVEV come from the germline V gene (reference sequence). The CDR3 contains 17 residues. V was clipped by 6 bases and J by 1 base; unmatched bases: 14.